The sample holds many counts of the clone carrying this TCR beta chain. The data stem from a study of T cells in Graves' hyperthyroidism and ophthalmopathy. The CDR3 has 16 residues. The germline V gene encodes CDR1 ENHRY and CDR2 SYGVKD. Trimming removed 3 bases at V and 1 base at J, with 13 bases between. Amplification yielded TCR beta CDR3 regions, with RNA transcripts as the source. The HTBI set primed first-round TCR CDR3 RT-PCR. TCRdb processed the multiplex PCR reads anew with MiXCR; each CDR3 protein has one entry. The repertoire holds about 640,000 distinct CDR3 sequences, with about a fifth as singletons.

This clonotype originated in a young man with Graves' ophthalmopathy. The gene calls are TRBV10-3 and TRBJ1-5, with D possibly TRBD1 on 6 matching bases. Sequencing was performed on blood. The CDR3 loop is CAISEGTWGSNQPQHF. The DNA for the CDR3 is TGTGCCATCAGTGAAGGGACATGGGGAAGCAATCAGCCCCAGCATTTT.